The source of this T cell receptor beta chain is a study of blood T cell repertoires in COVID-19. Looking at the study overall: Some COVID-19 samples were acute and others convalescent; all came from the United States, Italy and Spain. The analysed material was cDNA or gDNA that came from T cells, B-cell-depleted T cells, or PBMCs.

Only a few counts were recorded for this clone. The V and J ends lost 2 bases and 2 bases respectively, with 7 bases between them. This CDR3 has 13 residues. Original handling: By means of reference gene primer amplification, nucleated cell counts were estimated. The protocol was immunoSEQ multiplex PCR, while the TCRdb copy is restricted to in-frame clones and leaves out a portion. V, J and clone size reflect that table, while D and trimming were determined from the DNA. The sample has about 120,000 clones, approximately 87% seen once. The V call is TRBV12-3 or TRBV12-4, the J call TRBJ2-7; D is possibly TRBD2 (5 bases). Sample: peripheral blood. The receptor's source is a man younger than 40 with acute or convalescent COVID-19. CDR3 residues: CASSLTLAYEQYF. The CDR3 nucleotides read TGTGCCAGCAGTTTAACACTAGCCTACGAGCAGTACTTC.